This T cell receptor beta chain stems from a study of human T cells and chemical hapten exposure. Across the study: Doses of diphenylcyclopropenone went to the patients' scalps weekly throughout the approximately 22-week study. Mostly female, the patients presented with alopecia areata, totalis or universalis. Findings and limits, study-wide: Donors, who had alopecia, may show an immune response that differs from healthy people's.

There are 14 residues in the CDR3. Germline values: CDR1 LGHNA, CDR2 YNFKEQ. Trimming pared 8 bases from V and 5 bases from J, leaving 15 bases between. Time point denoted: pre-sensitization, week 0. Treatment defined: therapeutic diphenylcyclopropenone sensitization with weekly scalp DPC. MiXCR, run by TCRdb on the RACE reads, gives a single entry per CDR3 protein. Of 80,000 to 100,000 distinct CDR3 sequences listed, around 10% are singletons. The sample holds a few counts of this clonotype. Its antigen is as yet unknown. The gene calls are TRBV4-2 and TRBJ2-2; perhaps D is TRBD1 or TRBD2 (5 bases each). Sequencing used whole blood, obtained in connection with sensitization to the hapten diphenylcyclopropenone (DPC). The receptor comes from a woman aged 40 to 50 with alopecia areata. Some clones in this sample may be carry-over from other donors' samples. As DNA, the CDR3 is TGTGCCAGCTCAAGACCCGAGGGGACCGGGGAGCTGTTTTTT. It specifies CASSRPEGTGELFF.